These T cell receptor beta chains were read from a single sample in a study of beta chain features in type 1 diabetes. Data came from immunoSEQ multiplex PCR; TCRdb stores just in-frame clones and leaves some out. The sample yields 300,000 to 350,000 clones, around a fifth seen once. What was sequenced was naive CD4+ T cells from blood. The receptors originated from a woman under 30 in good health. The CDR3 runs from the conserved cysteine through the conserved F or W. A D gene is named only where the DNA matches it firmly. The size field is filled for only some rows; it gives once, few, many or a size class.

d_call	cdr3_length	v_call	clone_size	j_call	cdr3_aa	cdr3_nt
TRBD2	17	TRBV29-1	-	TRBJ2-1	CSVGSGGSISSYNEQFF	TGCAGCGTGGGTAGCGGGGGGTCAATAAGCTCCTACAATGAGCAGTTCTTC
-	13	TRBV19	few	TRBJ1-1	CASSTRESTEAFF	TGTGCCAGTAGTACTCGGGAATCCACTGAAGCTTTCTTT
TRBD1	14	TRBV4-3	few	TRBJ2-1	CASSPDRLRDEQFF	TGCGCCAGCAGCCCGGACAGGCTAAGGGATGAGCAGTTCTTC
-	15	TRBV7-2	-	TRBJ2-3	CASSLGAWYADTQYF	TGTGCCAGCAGCTTAGGGGCTTGGTACGCAGATACGCAGTATTTT
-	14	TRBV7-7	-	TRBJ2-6	CASSLGAGANVLTF	TGTGCTAGCAGCTTAGGAGCTGGGGCCAACGTCCTGACTTTC
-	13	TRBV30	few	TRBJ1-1	CASLATTNTEAFF	TGTGCCTCACTTGCGACAACGAACACTGAAGCTTTCTTT
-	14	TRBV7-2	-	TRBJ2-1	CATRGSSSYNEQFF	TGTGCCACTAGGGGGTCGAGCTCCTACAATGAGCAGTTCTTC
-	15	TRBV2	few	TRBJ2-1	CASRAFEYSYNEQFF	TGTGCCAGCAGAGCCTTTGAGTACTCCTACAATGAGCAGTTCTTC
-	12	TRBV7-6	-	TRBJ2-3	CASSPTRDTQYF	TGTGCCAGCAGCCCAACGAGGGATACGCAGTATTTT
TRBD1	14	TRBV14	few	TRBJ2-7	CASSIQGAAYEQYF	TGTGCCAGCAGCATTCAGGGGGCCGCCTACGAGCAGTACTTC
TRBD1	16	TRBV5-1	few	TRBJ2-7	CASSLGRDRGMYEQYF	TGCGCCAGCAGCCTGGGTAGGGACAGGGGTATGTACGAGCAGTACTTC
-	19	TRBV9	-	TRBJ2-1	CASSVGTPTRAVGGNEQFF	TGTGCCAGCAGCGTAGGTACACCCACCCGCGCGGTGGGTGGTAATGAGCAGTTCTTC
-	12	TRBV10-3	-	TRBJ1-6	CAIGSESSPLHF	TGTGCCATCGGGAGTGAGAGCTCACCCCTCCACTTT
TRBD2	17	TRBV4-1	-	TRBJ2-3	CASSHPVAGRGGDTQYF	TGCGCCAGCAGCCACCCGGTAGCGGGGAGGGGAGGGGATACGCAGTATTTT
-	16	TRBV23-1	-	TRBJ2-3	CASSPLGQNSTDTQYF	TGCGCCAGCAGTCCCCTAGGACAGAACAGCACAGATACGCAGTATTTT
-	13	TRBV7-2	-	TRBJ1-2	CASSRPGSYGYTF	TGTGCCAGCAGCCGCCCAGGTTCCTATGGCTACACCTTC
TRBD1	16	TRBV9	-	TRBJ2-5	CASSLSGTGGQETQYF	TGTGCCAGCAGTCTATCCGGGACAGGGGGTCAAGAGACCCAGTACTTC
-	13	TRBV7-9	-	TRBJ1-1	CASSLGEYTEAFF	TGTGCCAGCAGCTTAGGCGAGTACACTGAAGCTTTCTTT
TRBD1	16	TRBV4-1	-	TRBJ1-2	CASSQVGTGTNYGYTF	TGCGCCAGCAGCCAAGTTGGGACAGGGACTAACTATGGCTACACCTTC
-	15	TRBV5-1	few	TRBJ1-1	CASSSSNRADTEAFF	TGCGCCAGCAGCTCCAGCAACAGGGCGGACACTGAAGCTTTCTTT
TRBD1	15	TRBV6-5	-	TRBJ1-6	CASSAGRDSNSPLHF	TGTGCCAGCAGCGCGGGCCGGGACAGTAATTCACCCCTCCACTTT
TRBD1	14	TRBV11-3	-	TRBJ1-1	CASSGQGRDTEAFF	TGTGCCAGCAGCGGACAGGGAAGAGACACTGAAGCTTTCTTT
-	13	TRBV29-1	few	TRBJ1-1	CSVEVGQNTEAFF	TGCAGCGTTGAAGTTGGACAGAACACTGAAGCTTTCTTT
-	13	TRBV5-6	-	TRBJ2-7	CASSNTGLREQYF	TGTGCCAGCAGCAACACAGGGTTACGGGAGCAGTACTTC
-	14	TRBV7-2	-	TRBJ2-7	CASTLDRSTYEQYF	TGTGCCAGCACCCTCGACAGGTCGACCTACGAGCAGTACTTC
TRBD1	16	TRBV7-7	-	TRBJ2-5	CASSAGTGGFRETQYF	TGTGCTAGCAGCGCCGGGACAGGGGGCTTTCGGGAGACCCAGTACTTC
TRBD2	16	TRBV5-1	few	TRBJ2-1	CASSLATSGAYNEQFF	TGCGCCAGCAGCTTGGCCACTAGCGGGGCCTACAATGAGCAGTTCTTC